The rows below give T cell receptor beta chains drawn from one sample of a study of T-cell reconstitution after alpha-beta-depleted transplantation in children. TCRdb redid the calling of the PCR reads with MiXCR, one entry per CDR3 protein. In the table there are around 380,000 distinct CDR3 sequences, about 11% of which are singletons. The specimen was PBMCs from the stem cell graft donor, collected from the stem cell graft. These receptors all come from a human donor who donated a stem cell graft to a child with acute myeloid leukemia. Each CDR3 is given with its conserved first and last residue. The D gene is left open where the match is weak. For some rows the clone size is stated as once, few or many, or as a class when expanded; others skip it.

V gene	J gene	D gene	clone size	CDR3 protein	CDR3 DNA
TRBV5-5	TRBJ2-7	TRBD2	NA	CASSRQNSGNYEQYF	TGTGCCAGCAGCCGCCAGAATAGCGGGAACTACGAGCAGTACTTC
TRBV7-3	TRBJ2-1	NA	NA	CASSPNGLINEQFF	TGTGCCAGCAGCCCAAACGGGCTGATAAATGAGCAGTTCTTC
TRBV20-1	TRBJ1-2	NA	few	CSASGGSYGYTF	TGCAGTGCTAGCGGCGGCTCCTATGGCTACACCTTC
TRBV7-9	TRBJ2-1	NA	few	CASRLSEEQFF	TGTGCCAGCAGGCTAAGCGAGGAGCAGTTCTTC
TRBV2	TRBJ2-6	TRBD1	NA	CASSERQGFGSGANVLTF	TGTGCCAGCAGTGAGAGACAGGGGTTCGGCTCTGGGGCCAACGTCCTGACTTTC
TRBV4-1	TRBJ2-3	NA	NA	CASSQEPSGGNTDTQYF	TGCGCCAGCAGCCAAGAGCCAAGCGGAGGGAACACAGATACGCAGTATTTT
TRBV5-1	TRBJ2-1	TRBD2	many	CASSQGLATYNEQFF	TGCGCCAGCAGCCAGGGACTAGCGACTTACAATGAGCAGTTCTTC
TRBV7-2	TRBJ2-5	NA	few	CASSRTAQETQYF	TGTGCCAGCAGCCGGACAGCTCAAGAGACCCAGTACTTC
TRBV9	TRBJ2-1	NA	NA	CASATGTYNEQFF	TGTGCCAGCGCCACAGGAACCTACAATGAGCAGTTCTTC
TRBV2	TRBJ2-3	NA	many	CATSPPGDDTQYF	TGTGCCACCAGCCCACCTGGGGACGATACGCAGTATTTT
TRBV5-1	TRBJ2-3	NA	NA	CASSLGALTDTQYF	TGCGCCAGCAGCTTGGGAGCTCTCACAGATACGCAGTATTTT
TRBV10-3	TRBJ1-5	NA	few	CAISELGTWEQPQHF	TGTGCCATCAGTGAACTTGGGACATGGGAACAGCCCCAGCATTTT
TRBV20-1	TRBJ2-4	NA	few	CSAQSGTQYF	TGCAGTGCTCAGAGTGGGACTCAGTACTTC
TRBV6-5	TRBJ2-1	TRBD2	NA	CASSYTRTSNEQFF	TGTGCCAGCAGTTACACCCGGACTAGCAATGAGCAGTTCTTC
TRBV12-3/TRBV12-4	TRBJ1-1	NA	NA	CASSLEGRAFF	TGTGCCAGCAGTTTAGAGGGGAGGGCTTTCTTT
TRBV7-2	TRBJ2-5	NA	NA	CASSLAREKETQYF	TGTGCCAGCAGCTTAGCGAGAGAAAAAGAGACCCAGTACTTC
TRBV20-1	TRBJ1-1	NA	many	CSARVSGRGNTEAFF	TGCAGTGCTAGAGTATCGGGGAGGGGGAACACTGAAGCTTTCTTT
TRBV20-1	TRBJ1-2	NA	few	CSARPGPPNYGYTF	TGCAGTGCTAGACCTGGACCTCCTAACTATGGCTACACCTTC
TRBV21-1	TRBJ2-1	NA	many	CASSKAQSRGSYNEQFF	TGTGCCAGCAGCAAAGCGCAATCACGCGGATCCTACAATGAGCAGTTCTTC
TRBV7-9	TRBJ1-1	NA	few	CASTPSRGSWTEAFF	TGTGCCAGCACCCCTAGTAGGGGGTCATGGACTGAAGCTTTCTTT
TRBV5-8	TRBJ2-1	TRBD2	many	CASSIGSVAGEHEQFF	TGTGCCAGCAGCATTGGGTCGGTAGCGGGAGAACATGAGCAGTTCTTC
TRBV7-8	TRBJ2-1	NA	few	CASTTGTYNEQFF	TGTGCCAGCACCACAGGGACCTACAATGAGCAGTTCTTC
TRBV9	TRBJ1-6	NA	few	CASSAEGSYSPLHF	TGTGCCAGCAGCGCAGAAGGGTCGTATTCACCCCTCCACTTT
TRBV6-5	TRBJ1-4	NA	few	CASSYTGGRVANEKLFF	TGTGCCAGCAGTTATACGGGGGGGCGCGTGGCTAATGAAAAACTGTTTTTT
TRBV25-1	TRBJ1-1	TRBD1	few	CASSEGTANTEAFF	TGTGCCAGCAGTGAAGGGACAGCGAACACTGAAGCTTTCTTT
TRBV20-1	TRBJ2-4	TRBD2	NA	CSASGTSVSRAKNIQYF	TGCAGTGCTTCCGGGACTAGCGTGAGTCGAGCCAAAAACATTCAGTACTTC
TRBV4-1	TRBJ2-4	TRBD2	many	CASSQESMVAGVGAKNIQYF	TGCGCCAGCAGCCAAGAGTCTATGGTAGCGGGAGTTGGTGCCAAAAACATTCAGTACTTC
TRBV28	TRBJ2-5	NA	NA	CASSGDTLLEETQYF	TGTGCCAGCAGTGGGGACACCTTACTGGAGGAGACCCAGTACTTC
TRBV20-1	TRBJ2-1	TRBD1	many	CSARAGQGDNEQFF	TGCAGTGCTAGGGCGGGACAGGGGGACAATGAGCAGTTCTTC
TRBV6-1	TRBJ2-1	NA	NA	CASWQALSFNEQFF	TGTGCCAGCTGGCAAGCTCTGTCCTTCAATGAGCAGTTCTTC
TRBV18	TRBJ2-5	NA	few	CASSPDGSGAQETQYF	TGTGCCAGCTCACCCGACGGGTCCGGGGCCCAAGAGACCCAGTACTTC
TRBV30	TRBJ1-5	TRBD1	NA	CAWSASTGGGNQPQHF	TGTGCCTGGAGTGCCTCGACAGGGGGAGGCAATCAGCCCCAGCATTTT
TRBV6-5	TRBJ2-1	NA	NA	CAIHLSYNEQFF	TGTGCCATCCACCTTTCATACAATGAGCAGTTCTTC
TRBV11-2	TRBJ1-2	TRBD1	few	CASSAYRGRDYGYTF	TGTGCCAGCAGCGCCTACAGGGGAAGGGACTATGGCTACACCTTC
TRBV12-3/TRBV12-4	TRBJ2-1	TRBD1	few	CASRTSGGANNEQFF	TGTGCCAGCAGGACTTCAGGGGGCGCAAACAATGAGCAGTTCTTC